The following is a T cell receptor beta chain sequence with its context. Its target is not known. This specimen belongs to a study of CD8 T cells in ankylosing spondylitis. Study conclusions and caveats: Typical of ankylosing spondylitis blood, it appeared, was a TCR beta motif of eight highly homologous variants. Clones tied to disease were said to be significantly enriched in matched ankylosing spondylitis synovial fluid.

Germline V gene sequence: CDR1 DFQATT, CDR2 SNEGSKA (reference sequence). This CDR3 has 14 residues. V lost 2 bases, J lost 3 bases, and 12 bases lay in between. Library preparation for TCR beta used quantitative 5'-RACE with molecular barcodes. TCRdb passed the 5' RACE reads through MiXCR, listing each CDR3 protein once. The table includes approximately 440,000 distinct CDR3 sequences, 17% detected once. The chain joins TRBV20-1 to TRBJ2-3; no definite D call. The source material was blood, either unsorted or a sorted T cell fraction (not recorded which). This TCR derives from a male donor with ankylosing spondylitis. The CDR3 nucleotides are TGCAGTGCTAGAAAAGACCAGTCGACAGATACGCAGTATTTT. Amino acids: CSARKDQSTDTQYF.